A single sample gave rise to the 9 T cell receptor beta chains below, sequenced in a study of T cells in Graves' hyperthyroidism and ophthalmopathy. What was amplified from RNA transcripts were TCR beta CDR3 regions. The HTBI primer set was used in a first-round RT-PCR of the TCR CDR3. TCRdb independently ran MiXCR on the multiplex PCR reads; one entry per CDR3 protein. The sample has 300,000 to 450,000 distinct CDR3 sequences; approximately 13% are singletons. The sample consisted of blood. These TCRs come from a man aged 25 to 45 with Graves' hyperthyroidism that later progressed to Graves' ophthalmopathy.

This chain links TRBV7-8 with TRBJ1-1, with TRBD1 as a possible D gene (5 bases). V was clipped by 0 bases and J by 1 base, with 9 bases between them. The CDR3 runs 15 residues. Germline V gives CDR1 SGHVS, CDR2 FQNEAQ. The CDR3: CASSLAGGPNTEAFF. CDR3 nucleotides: TGTGCCAGCAGCTTAGCCGGGGGTCCGAACACTGAAGCTTTCTTT.

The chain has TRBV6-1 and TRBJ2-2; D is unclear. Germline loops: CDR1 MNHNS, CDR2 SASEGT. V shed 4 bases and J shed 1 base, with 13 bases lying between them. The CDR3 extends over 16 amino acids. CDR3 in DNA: TGTGCCAGCAGTGGAGTCCGGTCAATGAACACCGGGGAGCTGTTTTTT. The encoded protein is CASSGVRSMNTGELFF.

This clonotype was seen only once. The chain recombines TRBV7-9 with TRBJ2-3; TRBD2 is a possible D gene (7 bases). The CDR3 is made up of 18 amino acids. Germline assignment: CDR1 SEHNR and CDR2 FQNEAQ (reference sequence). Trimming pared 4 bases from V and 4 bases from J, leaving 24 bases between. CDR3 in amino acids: CASSSSWGGAGRPDTQYF. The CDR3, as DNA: TGTGCCAGCAGCTCGTCTTGGGGGGGGGCCGGGCGGCCAGATACGCAGTATTTT.

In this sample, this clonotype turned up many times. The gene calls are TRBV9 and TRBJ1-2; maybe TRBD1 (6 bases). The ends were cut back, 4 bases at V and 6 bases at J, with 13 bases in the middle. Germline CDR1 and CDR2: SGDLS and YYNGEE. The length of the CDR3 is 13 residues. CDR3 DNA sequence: TGTGCCAGCAGCCAAGGGGGGGGCAATGGCTACACCTTC. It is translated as CASSQGGGNGYTF.

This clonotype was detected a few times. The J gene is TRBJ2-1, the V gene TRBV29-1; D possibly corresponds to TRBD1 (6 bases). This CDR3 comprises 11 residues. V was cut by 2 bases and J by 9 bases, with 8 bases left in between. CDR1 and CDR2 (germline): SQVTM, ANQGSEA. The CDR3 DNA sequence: TGCAGCGTTGAACTAGGGGGTGAGCAGTTCTTC. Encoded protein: CSVELGGEQFF.

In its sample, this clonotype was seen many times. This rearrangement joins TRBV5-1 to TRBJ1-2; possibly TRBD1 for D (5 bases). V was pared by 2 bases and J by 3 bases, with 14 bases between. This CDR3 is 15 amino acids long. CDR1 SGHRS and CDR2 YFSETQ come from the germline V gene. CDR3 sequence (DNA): TGCGCCAGCAGCTTAAGGCCAGGGAGTGACTATGGCTACACCTTC. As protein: CASSLRPGSDYGYTF.

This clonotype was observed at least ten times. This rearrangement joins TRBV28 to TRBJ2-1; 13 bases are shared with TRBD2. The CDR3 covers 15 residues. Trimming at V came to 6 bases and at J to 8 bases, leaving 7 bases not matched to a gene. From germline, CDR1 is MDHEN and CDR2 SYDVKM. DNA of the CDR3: TGTGCCAGCAGGTCAACTAGCGGGGGGGCAGATGAGCAGTTCTTC. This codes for CASRSTSGGADEQFF.

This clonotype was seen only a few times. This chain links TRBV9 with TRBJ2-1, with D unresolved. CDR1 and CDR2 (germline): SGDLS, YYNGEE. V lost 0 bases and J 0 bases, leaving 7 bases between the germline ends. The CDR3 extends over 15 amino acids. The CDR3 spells CASSVAPSSYNEQFF. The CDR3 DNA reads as TGTGCCAGCAGCGTAGCCCCAAGCTCCTACAATGAGCAGTTCTTC.

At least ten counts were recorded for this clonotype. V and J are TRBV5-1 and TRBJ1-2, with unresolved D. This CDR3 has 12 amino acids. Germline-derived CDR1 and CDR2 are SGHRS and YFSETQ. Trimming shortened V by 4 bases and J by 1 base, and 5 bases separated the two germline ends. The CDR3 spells CASSDLNYGYTF. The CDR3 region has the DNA TGCGCCAGCAGCGATCTTAACTATGGCTACACCTTC.